This TCR beta chain was profiled in a study of cytomegalovirus exposure and HLA in healthy donors. Whole-study results and caveats: Common viral pathogens seemed to be connected with several of the most significant clusters, according to a later analysis. Trimming of TCR beta V- and J-genes showed a link, identified in a later analysis, to a missense DCLRE1C variant. Three CMV-associated chains were confirmed in vitro to be specific for CMV antigens.

This clone was counted between two and nine times. Its antigen is as yet unknown. V lost 1 base and J 4 bases, leaving 8 bases between the germline ends. Per the germline V gene, CDR1 is SGHDN and CDR2 is FVKESK. The CDR3 contains 14 residues. PCR employed 60 Vbeta and 13 Jbeta primers. Some clones are missing from TCRdb's copy, which holds only in-frame ones; the method was immunoSEQ multiplex PCR. This table has about 200,000 clones, about 81% appearing once. The sample taken for sequencing was PBMCs. The sequence came from a man aged 18 to 30 in good health and CMV-seronegative. The V call is TRBV14, the J call TRBJ2-1, with D maybe TRBD1 (6 bases). CDR3 in DNA: TGTGCCAGCAGCCAAGGTACAGGGTACAATGAGCAGTTCTTC. Protein sequence: CASSQGTGYNEQFF.